This T cell receptor (beta chain) is drawn from a study of blood T cells in healthy people across ages. Study-wide results and caveats: PBMCs that were unsorted prevented a conclusive naive versus antigen-experienced comparison.

This clonotype was found a few times. What it recognizes is unknown. A second about 7 to 12 cycle PCR used barcoded and J-beta primers. TCRdb itself ran the 5' RACE reads through MiXCR, one entry per CDR3 protein. Counted here are hundreds of thousands of distinct CDR3 sequences, approximately 47% occurring once; the ten biggest clones make up under 60%. The CDR3 loop spans 14 amino acids. CDR1 and CDR2 from the germline V gene are DFQATT and SNEGSKA (reference sequence). Total RNA, at least 6 micrograms per sample, was extracted from PBMCs. This clonotype was obtained from a man aged 55 to 70 in good health. V gene TRBV20-1 combines with J gene TRBJ2-1, with 7 bases fitting TRBD2. Near its end, the DNA agrees better with TRBJ2-7, so the J call may be wrong. The source material was blood. CDR3 residues: CSASKASGYNEQYF. The CDR3 DNA sequence: TGCAGTGCTAGCAAGGCTAGCGGATACAATGAGCAGTACTTC.